This T cell receptor (beta chain) is from a study of cytomegalovirus exposure and HLA in healthy donors. Findings of the study overall: In vitro confirmation showed a few CMV-associated chains to be CMV antigen specific. By a later analysis, the bulk of CMV-associated TCR beta chains appeared HLA-restricted. As was reported, the HLA-A and HLA-B alleles of most subjects were accurately predicted from TCR beta sequences.

PCR primers comprised 60 Vbeta and 13 Jbeta primers. Authors' methods: About 11 million of 75 million to 85 million unique TCR beta chains were shared, per a later count. Produced via immunoSEQ multiplex PCR; TCRdb's table is partial and in-frame only. V and J calls and clone size are as listed in that table; D and trimming were resolved from the DNA. This sample has 140,000 to 150,000 clones, with about 71% found just once. As for this clone: The antigen is undetermined.

The CDR3 totals 14 residues. V dropped 2 bases and J dropped 8; count of bases not matched to a gene: 6. CDR1 and CDR2 from the germline V gene are MDHEN and SYDVKM. V and J are TRBV28 and TRBJ2-7; TRBD1 matches 10 bases. The sequenced material came from PBMCs. This receptor was obtained from a woman aged 55-70 years in good health and CMV-seropositive. The CDR3 is CASSLDGTGAKQYF. The DNA of the CDR3 is TGTGCCAGCAGTTTAGATGGGACAGGGGCGAAGCAGTACTTC. Using reference TRBV28 and TRBJ2-7 for the parts outside the CDR3, the full variable domain is DVKVTQSSRYLVKRTGEKVFLECVQDMDHENMFWYRQDPGLGLRLIYFSYDVKMKEKGDIPEGYSVSREKKERFSLILESASTNQTSMYLCASSLDGTGAKQYFGPGTRLTVT.